The 13 T cell receptor beta chains in this list originate from one sample, sequenced in a study of OX40 agonist ivuxolimab in advanced cancers. The protocol was immunoSEQ multiplex PCR, while the TCRdb copy is restricted to in-frame clones and leaves out a portion. The sample includes under 85,000 clones, more than 80% of them seen just once. Sequenced material: CD4+ or CD8+ T cells sorted from blood, taken in a trial of the OX40 agonist ivuxolimab. The receptors were sampled from an adult with an advanced solid tumor such as melanoma, head and neck, liver or kidney cancer.

The genes are TRBV19 and TRBJ2-7; possibly TRBD1 or TRBD2 for D (5 bases each). Germline V CDR1 and CDR2: LNHDA, SQIVND (reference sequence). CDR3 length: 14 residues. V was cut by 7 bases and J by 1 base, with 14 bases left in between. Here the CDR3 reads CASTKHGGSYEQYF. Here the CDR3 DNA reads TGTGCCAGTACCAAGCATGGGGGATCCTACGAGCAGTACTTC.

The genes are TRBV6-6 and TRBJ2-5; a possible D gene is TRBD2 (5 bases). The CDR3 has 13 amino acids. V shed 5 bases and J shed 5 bases, with 12 bases lying between them. Germline V gives CDR1 MNHNY, CDR2 SVGAGI (reference sequence). The DNA for the CDR3 is TGTGCCAGCAGTGCTAGGCGCGGGGAGACCCAGTACTTC. This translates into CASSARRGETQYF.

The chain links TRBV5-1 to TRBJ2-7, with D maybe TRBD1 (5 bases). V lost 4 bases, J lost 7 bases, and 15 bases lay in between. This CDR3 region has 13 residues. CDR1 SGHRS and CDR2 YFSETQ come from the germline V gene. Here the CDR3 reads CASSEQQVQEQYF. CDR3 in DNA: TGCGCCAGCAGCGAACAACAGGTCCAGGAGCAGTACTTC. Full variable domain (missing parts from reference TRBV5-1 and TRBJ2-7): KAGVTQTPRYLIKTRGQQVTLSCSPISGHRSVSWYQQTPGQGLQFLFEYFSETQRNKGNFPGRFSGRQFSNSRSEMNVSTLELGDSALYLCASSEQQVQEQYFGPGTRLTVT.

This rearrangement joins TRBV11-3 to TRBJ2-3; 9 nucleotides agree with TRBD2. This CDR3 comprises 14 residues. Germline trimming cut 4 bases from V and 4 bases from J; bases unmatched to any gene: 3. Germline V gene sequence: CDR1 SGHNT, CDR2 YENEEA. The CDR3 DNA reads as TGTGCCAGCAGCTCCCAGCGGGAGGCAGATACGCAGTATTTT. As protein: CASSSQREADTQYF. The full variable domain, in which reference TRBV11-3 and TRBJ2-3 provide the parts outside the CDR3, is EAGVVQSPRYKIIEKKQPVAFWCNPISGHNTLYWYLQNLGQGPELLIRYENEEAVDDSQLPKDRFSAERLKGVDSTLKIQPAELGDSAVYLCASSSQREADTQYFGPGTRLTVL.

J is TRBJ2-7 and V is TRBV5-4, with TRBD2 identical over 12 bases. Germline V CDR1 and CDR2: SGHNT, YYREEE (reference sequence). CDR3 length: 17 residues. V dropped 4 bases and J dropped 2; count of bases not matched to a gene: 10. The chain's CDR3 is CASSRSQGLAGTYEQYF. CDR3 nucleotide sequence: TGTGCCAGCAGCCGTTCCCAAGGACTAGCGGGGACCTACGAGCAGTACTTC.

The chain links TRBV7-9 to TRBJ2-1, with TRBD2 as a possible D gene (6 bases). V lost 2 bases and J lost 7, with 18 bases in between. CDR1 and CDR2 (germline): SEHNR, FQNEAQ (reference sequence). This CDR3 has 16 amino acids. The CDR3 region has the DNA TGTGCCAGCAGCTTACGCGGGGCGGGAAATGCTAATGAGCAGTTCTTC. Protein: CASSLRGAGNANEQFF. Complete variable domain (other parts from reference TRBV7-9 and TRBJ2-1): DTGVSQNPRHKITKRGQNVTFRCDPISEHNRLYWYRQTLGQGPEFLTYFQNEAQLEKSRLLSDRFSAERPKGSFSTLEIQRTEQGDSAMYLCASSLRGAGNANEQFFGPGTRLTVL.

V and J are TRBV28 and TRBJ1-1; D is uncertain. V shed 6 bases and J shed 9 bases, with 17 bases lying between them. The CDR3 has 13 residues. Germline V gives CDR1 MDHEN, CDR2 SYDVKM. DNA for the CDR3: TGTGCCAGCAGAGAAACCCCACTAAGCAAAGCTTTCTTT. Encoded protein: CASRETPLSKAFF. The full variable domain, rest sourced from reference TRBV28 and TRBJ1-1, is DVKVTQSSRYLVKRTGEKVFLECVQDMDHENMFWYRQDPGLGLRLIYFSYDVKMKEKGDIPEGYSVSREKKERFSLILESASTNQTSMYLCASRETPLSKAFFGQGTRLTVV.

This clone has just one count. The rearrangement joins TRBV4-3 to TRBJ2-1; D is ambiguous. Trimming pared 2 bases from V and 4 bases from J, leaving 0 bases between. The CDR3 sequence is 11 residues long. Per germline, CDR1 LGHNA and CDR2 YSLEER. CDR3 DNA: TGCGCCAGCAGCCAATACAATGAGCAGTTCTTC. It codes for CASSQYNEQFF.

V usage is TRBV5-1 and J usage is TRBJ2-1; TRBD1 might be the D (5 bases). From germline, CDR1 is SGHRS and CDR2 YFSETQ. This CDR3 region has 16 residues. Trimming pared 1 base from V and 2 bases from J, leaving 13 bases between. The DNA for the CDR3 is TGCGCCAGCAGCTTGAGGGCAGGGAAGGCCTACAATGAGCAGTTCTTC. This translates into CASSLRAGKAYNEQFF.

The chain uses TRBV19 and TRBJ2-5, with unresolved D. The CDR3 extends over 13 amino acids. The germline V gene encodes CDR1 LNHDA and CDR2 SQIVND (reference sequence). V lost 1 base and J 2 bases, leaving 5 bases between the germline ends. The CDR3 loop reads CASSIVQQETQYF. DNA of the CDR3: TGTGCCAGTAGTATAGTCCAACAAGAGACCCAGTACTTC.

Here the CDR3 reads CASRQSSGANVLTF. The CDR3 nucleotides read TGTGCCAGTAGGCAGAGCTCTGGGGCCAACGTCCTGACTTTC. The rearrangement uses TRBV19 and TRBJ2-6; D gene ambiguous. V gave up 6 bases and J gave up 0 bases, with 6 bases separating them. CDR3 size: 14 residues. Germline values: CDR1 LNHDA, CDR2 SQIVND (reference sequence).

The rearrangement joins TRBV7-2 to TRBJ2-7, with 7 nucleotides matching TRBD2. V lost 4 bases and J lost 6; bases outside the gene matches: 12. The germline CDR1 and CDR2 sequences are SGHTA and FQGNSA. The CDR3 has 15 residues. CDR3 nucleotide sequence: TGTGCCAGCAGCTCCGTTAGCGGGCGGGCGAGCGAGCAGTACTTC. This translates into CASSSVSGRASEQYF.

This rearrangement joins TRBV28 to TRBJ1-5, with TRBD1 identical over 9 bases. The V and J ends lost 5 bases and 0 bases, in that order; junction bases with no gene match: 11. The germline V gene encodes CDR1 MDHEN and CDR2 SYDVKM. The CDR3 contains 18 residues. The CDR3 sequence is CASSPPGQGTYSNQPQHF. The CDR3 coding sequence is TGTGCCAGCAGTCCGCCGGGACAGGGTACCTATAGCAATCAGCCCCAGCATTTT.